These 32 T cell receptor beta chains were sequenced from one sample in a study of CD8+ T cells in alopecia areata. Samples from alopecia areata patients were lesional scalp punch biopsies and peripheral blood. It was cDNA, reverse transcribed from extracted RNA, that served as the sequencing template. Sequenced by immunoSEQ multiplex PCR; TCRdb stores in-frame clones only, minus some. The sample holds about 8,900 clones, around 67% seen once. The sequenced sample consisted of skin. The receptors derive from a human donor with alopecia areata.

The chain couples TRBV9 to TRBJ2-1, with D maybe TRBD1 (6 bases). The CDR3 has 17 residues. V was shortened by 4 bases and J by 0 bases, with 17 bases between the two germline ends. From germline, CDR1 is SGDLS and CDR2 YYNGEE. CDR3 sequence reads: CASSPRTAFFSYNEQFF. In DNA, the CDR3 is TGTGCCAGCAGCCCCCGGACAGCCTTTTTCTCCTACAATGAGCAGTTCTTC. Full variable domain (rest looked up from reference TRBV9 and TRBJ2-1): DSGVTQTPKHLITATGQRVTLRCSPRSGDLSVYWYQQSLDQGLQFLIQYYNGEERAKGNILERFSAQQFPDLHSELNLSSLELGDSALYFCASSPRTAFFSYNEQFFGPGTRLTVL.

The chain joins TRBV27 to TRBJ2-3, with 14 bases that match TRBD2. The V segment lost 5 bases and the J segment 5 bases; nucleotides outside the gene matches: 9. The CDR3 covers 17 residues. Germline V gene data show CDR1 as MNHEY and CDR2 as SMNVEV (reference sequence). The CDR3 loop is CASSQTSGRAPGDTQYF. For the CDR3, the DNA is TGTGCCAGCAGTCAGACTAGCGGGAGGGCGCCGGGAGATACGCAGTATTTT.

V and J are TRBV2 and TRBJ1-5, with a weak D call TRBD1 (6 bases). The V end was cut by 6 bases, the J end by 0 bases, with 12 bases between. Germline values: CDR1 SNHLY, CDR2 FYNNEI. The CDR3 loop spans 15 amino acids. The CDR3 spells CASRQDRYSNQPQHF. The CDR3 DNA follows: TGTGCCAGCAGACAGGACAGATATAGCAATCAGCCCCAGCATTTT.

The V gene is TRBV4-2, the J gene TRBJ2-2, with D perhaps assigned TRBD1 or TRBD2 (5 bases each). This CDR3 is built from 18 residues. The germline CDR1 and CDR2 sequences are LGHNA and YNFKEQ. Trimming took off 0 bases at V and 5 bases at J, with 19 bases between the two ends. The CDR3 sequence is CASSQDLGGSTRTGELFF. For the CDR3, the DNA is TGTGCCAGCAGCCAAGATCTTGGGGGATCAACTAGGACCGGGGAGCTGTTTTTT.

This rearrangement joins TRBV5-1 to TRBJ2-1, with a possible D match to TRBD2 (6 bases). Trimming removed 3 bases from V and 1 base from J, with 11 bases in between. The germline CDR1 and CDR2 sequences are SGHRS and YFSETQ. CDR3 length: 15 residues. CDR3 loop: CASSSIAGSYNEQFF. The CDR3 nucleotides are TGCGCCAGCAGCTCTATCGCGGGGTCCTACAATGAGCAGTTCTTC.

This sequence joins TRBV2 and TRBJ2-7; D uncertain. Germline-derived CDR1 and CDR2 are SNHLY and FYNNEI. The CDR3 consists of 10 residues. The germline V and J ends were trimmed by 8 bases and 3 bases, with 5 bases remaining between them. The DNA for the CDR3 is TGTGCCAGCGGGGACTACGAGCAGTACTTC. Translation: CASGDYEQYF.

In its sample, this clone was seen a few times. This chain connects TRBV6-6 to TRBJ2-7, with 13 bases identical to TRBD2. The junction had 4 bases not matched to a gene; V was cut back by 5 bases and J by 0 bases. The length of the CDR3 is 16 residues. The germline V gene encodes CDR1 MNHNY and CDR2 SVGAGI (reference sequence). CDR3 residues: CASSHRTSGSSYEQYF. CDR3 coding DNA: TGTGCCAGCAGTCATCGGACTAGCGGGAGCTCCTACGAGCAGTACTTC.

This chain links TRBV7-2 with TRBJ2-7; 9 nucleotides line up with TRBD2. The J segment lost 6 bases and the V segment lost 1 base, leaving 7 bases of the junction unmatched. There are 15 residues in the CDR3. Germline V CDR1 and CDR2: SGHTA, FQGNSA. The CDR3 sequence is CASSLVGGGAGEQYF. CDR3 DNA sequence: TGTGCCAGCAGCTTAGTAGGCGGGGGGGCCGGCGAGCAGTACTTC.

V and J are TRBV6-5 and TRBJ2-5, with D hard to call. Germline CDR1 MNHEY, CDR2 SVGAGI. The CDR3 sequence is 14 residues long. V lost 0 bases to trimming and J lost 4 bases, with 9 bases between them. CDR3 nucleotides: TGTGCCAGCAGTTACTCGATGGTAGCAGAGACCCAGTACTTC. Its protein is CASSYSMVAETQYF.

The chain is built from TRBV11-3 and TRBJ2-7, with D possibly TRBD2 on 5 matching bases. Per the germline V gene, CDR1 is SGHNT and CDR2 is YENEEA. The CDR3 totals 14 residues. The V end was cut by 1 base, the J end by 4 bases, with 11 bases between. Here the CDR3 reads CASSLGLAGYEQYF. The CDR3 coding sequence is TGTGCCAGCAGCTTAGGTCTGGCGGGTTACGAGCAGTACTTC.

The rearrangement uses TRBV2 and TRBJ1-1; 7 bases map to TRBD1. Germline-derived CDR1 and CDR2 are SNHLY and FYNNEI. This CDR3 has 15 amino acids. V shed 5 bases and J 5 bases; nucleotides not matched to a gene: 11. CDR3 loop: CASSTNRGSRTEAFF. In DNA form, the CDR3 reads TGTGCCAGCAGTACTAACAGGGGCTCGAGGACTGAAGCTTTCTTT.

The chain is built from TRBV4-1 and TRBJ2-1; D unresolved. Deletions cut 0 bases from V and 0 bases from J, with 9 bases between. The V gene's germline CDR1 is MGHRA and CDR2 YSYEKL. This CDR3 is built from 16 residues. The CDR3 protein is CASSQEVIVSYNEQFF. The CDR3, as DNA: TGCGCCAGCAGCCAAGAGGTTATAGTCTCCTACAATGAGCAGTTCTTC.

This clone is medium-sized. The chain recombines TRBV28 with TRBJ2-3; 7 bases align to TRBD2. The CDR3 loop spans 17 amino acids. V lost 4 bases, J lost 2 bases, and 12 bases stayed unmatched. CDR1 and CDR2 (germline): MDHEN, SYDVKM. CDR3 DNA sequence: TGTGCCAGCAGTTCGCCGACTAGCCTTACATACACAGATACGCAGTATTTT. The encoded protein is CASSSPTSLTYTDTQYF.

This clone was detected only a few times. The J gene is TRBJ2-1, the V gene TRBV18, with 8 bases identical to TRBD1. Germline lookup yields CDR1 KGHSH and CDR2 LQKENI. J was trimmed by 5 bases and V by 3 bases; bases with no gene match: 12. CDR3 size: 17 residues. The CDR3: CASSPVSQGAENNEQFF. The CDR3 region has the DNA TGTGCCAGCTCACCTGTCTCCCAGGGGGCAGAGAACAATGAGCAGTTCTTC.

The count of this clone is one. This chain joins TRBV29-1 and TRBJ2-5, with 9 bases lining up with TRBD1. Losses at the gene ends were 6 bases for V and 2 bases for J; bases not matched to a gene: 7. There are 14 residues in the CDR3. Germline CDR1 SQVTM, CDR2 ANQGSEA. Here the CDR3 reads CSVTPGQGQETQYF. The CDR3 DNA reads TGCAGCGTGACCCCGGGACAGGGACAAGAGACCCAGTACTTC.

This chain joins TRBV9 and TRBJ2-1, with 9 nucleotides matching TRBD2. There are 16 residues in the CDR3. The V gene end was trimmed by 0 bases and the J gene end by 6 bases; junction bases not matched to a gene: 7. The germline gives CDR1 SGDLS, CDR2 YYNGEE. The DNA of the CDR3 is TGTGCCAGCAGCGTAGGGGAAGCGGGAGGACTCAATGAGCAGTTCTTC. Its translation: CASSVGEAGGLNEQFF. Complete variable domain (other parts from reference TRBV9 and TRBJ2-1): DSGVTQTPKHLITATGQRVTLRCSPRSGDLSVYWYQQSLDQGLQFLIQYYNGEERAKGNILERFSAQQFPDLHSELNLSSLELGDSALYFCASSVGEAGGLNEQFFGPGTRLTVL.

This chain connects TRBV27 to TRBJ2-1; TRBD1 agrees at 8 bases. CDR1 is MNHEY, CDR2 SMNVEV, per germline (reference sequence). The V and J ends lost 5 bases and 9 bases, in that order; junction bases with no gene match: 15. The CDR3 is made up of 16 amino acids. The CDR3 bases are TGTGCCAGCAGTACCAAGGACAGGGTCTTGGTAGGTGAGCAGTTCTTC. It codes for CASSTKDRVLVGEQFF.

This clone was picked up a small number of times. V usage is TRBV4-3 and J usage is TRBJ2-3; D is undetermined. The CDR3 sequence is 13 residues long. Germline CDR1 and CDR2: LGHNA and YSLEER. V was trimmed by 2 bases and J by 4 bases, leaving 7 bases between them. CDR3: CASSQRVPDTQYF. In DNA, the CDR3 is TGCGCCAGCAGCCAAAGGGTACCAGATACGCAGTATTTT.

This chain uses TRBV2 with TRBJ2-5, with unresolved D. The CDR3 covers 14 residues. V was trimmed by 5 bases and J by 5 bases, leaving 15 bases between them. CDR1 and CDR2 (germline): SNHLY, FYNNEI. CDR3 in amino acids: CASSTLTGGETQYF. As DNA, the CDR3 is TGTGCCAGCAGTACACTTACTGGTGGGGAGACCCAGTACTTC.

The sample holds a few counts of this clone. J is TRBJ1-5 and V is TRBV6-5; D is unresolved. This CDR3 contains 13 residues. Germline V gives CDR1 MNHEY, CDR2 SVGAGI. V lost 2 bases, J lost 2 bases, and 4 bases lay in between. The DNA for the CDR3 is TGTGCCAGCAGTTACGGTCGCAATCAGCCCCAGCATTTT. Amino acid sequence: CASSYGRNQPQHF.

Of note for this clone: Within the sample, other DNA sequences also encode this same CDR3. The chain recombines TRBV10-3 with TRBJ2-7; 7 bases match TRBD2. The J segment lost 1 base and the V segment lost 10 bases, leaving 22 bases of the junction unmatched. This CDR3 has 18 residues. Germline lookup yields CDR1 ENHRY and CDR2 SYGVKD. This chain's CDR3 is CATWDLTSGRALSYEQYF. The CDR3 DNA reads as TGTGCCACCTGGGACCTGACTAGTGGGAGGGCTCTTTCCTACGAGCAGTACTTC.

Regarding this clone: The sample carries other DNA sequences with the same CDR3. J is TRBJ2-2 and V is TRBV7-9; possible D gene TRBD2, 6 bases. Deletions cut 3 bases from V and 1 base from J, with 9 bases between. Germline values: CDR1 SEHNR, CDR2 FQNEAQ (reference sequence). CDR3 length: 15 residues. CDR3 amino acids: CASSLTSLNTGELFF. The CDR3, as DNA: TGTGCCAGCAGCTTGACTAGTCTGAACACCGGGGAGCTGTTTTTT.

This clone was recorded once. This chain uses TRBV4-1 with TRBJ1-5, with D possibly TRBD1 on 5 matching bases. This CDR3 is built from 13 residues. V dropped 2 bases and J dropped 4 bases, with 6 bases sitting between them. The V gene's germline CDR1 is MGHRA and CDR2 YSYEKL. CDR3 nucleotides: TGCGCCAGCAGCCAATCAGGGAATCAGCCCCAGCATTTT. This sequence encodes CASSQSGNQPQHF.

This clone was found a few times. The rearrangement links TRBV30 to TRBJ1-5; TRBD1 might be the D (6 bases). The length of the CDR3 is 13 residues. In germline, CDR1 is GTSNPN, CDR2 SVGIG (reference sequence). Trimming cost V 1 base and J 7 bases, with 11 bases left between them. The CDR3 bases are TGTGCCTGGAGTGCGGCGGGGGGCCAGCCCCAGCATTTT. Translating gives CAWSAAGGQPQHF.

In its sample, this clone is large. This sequence joins TRBV18 and TRBJ2-1; tentatively, D is TRBD2 (7 bases). V was cut by 5 bases and J by 1 base, with 12 bases left in between. Germline V CDR1 and CDR2: KGHSH, LQKENI. This CDR3 is built from 15 residues. The CDR3 coding sequence is TGTGCCAGCTCATCTGGGGGGGCATCCTACAATGAGCAGTTCTTC. Residues: CASSSGGASYNEQFF.

V usage is TRBV4-3 and J usage is TRBJ2-5, with D perhaps given as TRBD1 or TRBD2 (5 bases each). CDR1 is LGHNA and CDR2 is YSLEER in the germline V gene. The CDR3 length is 16 residues. Between the trimmed V and J ends, which lost 1 base and 4 bases, there was a span of 16 bases. CDR3 sequence: CASSQGGIARGETQYF. In DNA form, the CDR3 reads TGCGCCAGCAGCCAAGGGGGGATAGCACGTGGAGAGACCCAGTACTTC.

The chain links TRBV6-6 to TRBJ2-7, with 7 positions matching TRBD2. Unmatched junction bases numbered 8, after V lost 0 bases and J lost 3 bases. The CDR3 is 16 amino acids. From germline, CDR1 is MNHNY and CDR2 SVGAGI (reference sequence). CDR3 sequence: CASSYSIGTTSYEQYF. The CDR3 bases are TGTGCCAGCAGTTACTCGATAGGGACTACGAGCTACGAGCAGTACTTC.

This chain connects TRBV14 to TRBJ2-5; 9 bases agree with TRBD2. After removal of 1 base from V and 4 bases from J, the junction contained 7 bases not matched to a gene. The V gene's germline CDR1 is SGHDN and CDR2 FVKESK. CDR3 length: 16 residues. The CDR3 loop reads CASSQGWLAGRETQYF. DNA of the CDR3: TGTGCCAGCAGCCAAGGGTGGCTAGCGGGAAGAGAGACCCAGTACTTC.

The chain links TRBV4-1 to TRBJ1-3, with no clear D. CDR3 length: 20 amino acids. CDR1 and CDR2 from the germline V gene are MGHRA and YSYEKL. V gave up 0 bases and J gave up 0 bases, with 21 bases separating them. CDR3 protein: CASSQDLGGRSRSSGNTIYF. For the CDR3, the DNA is TGCGCCAGCAGCCAAGATTTAGGCGGACGCTCGAGAAGCTCTGGAAACACCATATATTTT.

This chain connects TRBV6-5 to TRBJ2-7, with 10 bases identical to TRBD1. The CDR3 runs 14 residues. After removal of 4 bases from V and 6 bases from J, the junction contained 6 bases not matched to a gene. In germline, CDR1 is MNHEY, CDR2 SVGAGI. The CDR3 loop reads CASSSGQGFGEQYF. The CDR3 nucleotides read TGTGCCAGCAGTTCGGGACAGGGGTTCGGCGAGCAGTACTTC.

This clone was observed once. The chain links TRBV6-5 to TRBJ2-2; D uncertain. The V gene's germline CDR1 is MNHEY and CDR2 SVGAGI. The CDR3 loop spans 12 amino acids. V gave up 3 bases and J gave up 4 bases, with 3 bases separating them. CDR3: CASSYGTGELFF. For the CDR3, the DNA is TGTGCCAGCAGTTATGGCACCGGGGAGCTGTTTTTT.

The chain carries TRBV6-5 and TRBJ1-4, with D possibly being TRBD1 (6 bases). Trimming left V 8 bases short and J 7 bases short, with 17 bases between. The CDR3 is 14 residues long. Germline V gene sequence: CDR1 MNHEY, CDR2 SVGAGI. CDR3 in amino acids: CASSRGGAAEKLFF. The CDR3 DNA reads TGTGCCAGCTCTAGGGGGGGCGCAGCTGAAAAACTGTTTTTT.